This T cell receptor beta chain was sequenced for a study of T cells after yellow fever vaccination. Study context: Each low-cell-number fraction was prepared by means of SMART-Seq v4 Ultra Low Input. Study results and limitations: Faster peaking, at day 5 versus 15, marked a secondary response that was weaker. The booster saw the reappearance of most primary-vaccination clones (roughly 96% CD4, around 90% CD8).

There are a few counts of this clonotype. Its cognate antigen is unknown. Sequence at one end of the junction differs from germline and may be a read error. This CDR3 is 11 amino acids long. Synthesis of TCR cDNA relied on 5'RACE template switching, which attached a universal primer site and UMIs. TCRdb used MiXCR to reprocess the 5' RACE reads, holding one entry per CDR3 protein. The data contain 350,000 to 450,000 distinct CDR3 sequences, 18% of them seen just once; the ten biggest clones take up about 18%. The receptor's source is a young man who received the YFV17D yellow fever vaccine. Sequencing was performed on PBMCs, taken before the yellow fever booster vaccination. V usage is TRBV12-3 or TRBV12-4 and J usage is TRBJ1-1; no reliable D call. CDR3 loop: CASSLGPDAFF. Here the CDR3 DNA reads TGTGCCAGCAGTTTAGGGCCTGACGCTTTCTTT.